Presented here are 26 T cell receptor beta chains from one specimen sequenced in a study of early T cells in non-severe SARS-CoV-2 infection. A single record per CDR3 protein comes from TCRdb applying MiXCR to the 5' RACE reads. Here the sample spans about 62,000 distinct CDR3 sequences, less than 10% being singletons. Sequences were obtained from whole blood. The receptors derive from an adult who was a healthcare worker with PCR-confirmed SARS-CoV-2 infection or an uninfected control (not recorded which).

The chain uses TRBV5-4 and TRBJ1-1; the D is unclear. Deletions cut 5 bases from V and 3 bases from J, with 14 bases between. The CDR3 runs 14 residues. The V gene's germline CDR1 is SGHNT and CDR2 YYREEE (reference sequence). The CDR3 bases are TGTGCCAGCAGTAAGGAGGGCAGTGACACTGAAGCTTTCTTT. This encodes CASSKEGSDTEAFF.

V usage is TRBV24-1 and J usage is TRBJ1-1, with a possible D match to TRBD1 (5 bases). CDR1 KGHDR and CDR2 SFDVKD come from the germline V gene. V was trimmed by 10 bases and J by 4 bases, leaving 15 bases between them. This CDR3 has 13 amino acids. The CDR3 coding sequence is TGTGCCACAAGGAAGGGGTCTTCCACTGAAGCTTTCTTT. It codes for CATRKGSSTEAFF.

This clonotype was seen more than once but under ten times. This sequence joins TRBV24-1 and TRBJ1-4, with D perhaps matching TRBD1 (6 bases). Trimming took off 12 bases at V and 0 bases at J, with 25 bases between the two ends. Germline CDR1 reads KGHDR; CDR2 reads SFDVKD. The CDR3 has 18 residues. CDR3 sequence (DNA): TGTGCCCGTGGGGGCACCAGTGGCCGGGGGCCAACTAATGAAAAACTGTTTTTT. Its translation: CARGGTSGRGPTNEKLFF.

The chain uses TRBV2 and TRBJ2-1, with D maybe TRBD2 (6 bases). This CDR3 is 15 amino acids long. Trimming pared 6 bases from V and 9 bases from J, leaving 21 bases between. The germline V gene has CDR1 SNHLY and CDR2 FYNNEI. DNA of the CDR3: TGTGCCAGCAGCCGTCACGTCGCGGGGCCCCTTGAGCAGTTCTTC. This codes for CASSRHVAGPLEQFF.

This clonotype was found a few times. The chain links TRBV6-6 to TRBJ1-5; TRBD1 might be the D (6 bases). The CDR3 extends over 13 amino acids. Germline CDR1 MNHNY, CDR2 SVGAGI (reference sequence). Trimming removed 7 bases at V and 4 bases at J, with 11 bases between. The CDR3 reads CASNRVGNQPQHF. Here the CDR3 DNA reads TGTGCCAGCAACAGGGTAGGGAATCAGCCCCAGCATTTT.

This clonotype turned up a few times. The rearrangement links TRBV10-1 to TRBJ2-4, with 9 positions matching TRBD2. The CDR3 extends over 16 amino acids. Losses at the gene ends were 0 bases for V and 2 bases for J; bases not matched to a gene: 2. Looked up from germline, CDR1 is WNHNN and CDR2 is SYGVQD (reference sequence). CDR3 DNA: TGCGCCAGCAGTGAGTCGCTAGCGGGGACCAAAAACATTCAGTACTTC. Its protein is CASSESLAGTKNIQYF.

This clonotype was found many times. V and J are TRBV12-3 or TRBV12-4 and TRBJ1-1; a weak D match, TRBD1 (5 bases). V gave up 6 bases and J gave up 10 bases, with 18 bases separating them. CDR3 length: 13 residues. The DNA for the CDR3 is TGTGCCAGCAGGAGCAGGGTAGGGCATCGAGCTTTCTTT. Translated: CASRSRVGHRAFF.

This clonotype occurred a few times. The chain combines TRBV5-4 with TRBJ2-2; 7 nucleotides agree with TRBD1. This CDR3 has 15 amino acids. The germline V gene encodes CDR1 SGHNT and CDR2 YYREEE (reference sequence). Trimming took 0 bases from V and 3 from J; bases not matched to a gene: 2. The CDR3 DNA reads TGTGCCAGCAGCTTGGGAGGACAGGACACCGGGGAGCTGTTTTTT. Its protein is CASSLGGQDTGELFF. Variable domain in full (rest from reference TRBV5-4 and TRBJ2-2): ETGVTQSPTHLIKTRGQQVTLRCSSQSGHNTVSWYQQALGQGPQFIFQYYREEENGRGNFPPRFSGLQFPNYSSELNVNALELDDSALYLCASSLGGQDTGELFFGEGSRLTVL.

This clonotype was counted ten times or more. The chain carries TRBV9 and TRBJ2-5, with unresolved D. Per the germline V gene, CDR1 is SGDLS and CDR2 is YYNGEE. CDR3 size: 12 residues. Trimming stripped 2 bases from V and 0 bases from J, with 2 bases between. Here the CDR3 reads CASSVNQETQYF. CDR3 in DNA: TGTGCCAGCAGCGTTAACCAAGAGACCCAGTACTTC. The complete variable domain, with remaining parts taken from reference TRBV9 and TRBJ2-5, reads DSGVTQTPKHLITATGQRVTLRCSPRSGDLSVYWYQQSLDQGLQFLIQYYNGEERAKGNILERFSAQQFPDLHSELNLSSLELGDSALYFCASSVNQETQYFGPGTRLLVL.

This CDR3 is CASSLRASTEAFF. CDR3 coding DNA: TGTGCCAGCAGCCTCAGAGCCAGCACTGAAGCTTTCTTT. The rearrangement joins TRBV2 to TRBJ1-1, with D hard to call. V was pared by 6 bases and J by 4 bases, with 12 bases between. The germline CDR1 and CDR2 sequences are SNHLY and FYNNEI. This CDR3 has 13 amino acids.

The chain carries TRBV24-1 and TRBJ1-2, with D perhaps TRBD1 (6 bases). V lost 4 bases and J lost 2, with 10 bases in between. Germline loops: CDR1 KGHDR, CDR2 SFDVKD. The CDR3 sequence is 14 residues long. The CDR3 DNA reads TGTGCCACCAGTGACACAGGACAGAACTATGGCTACACCTTC. Residues: CATSDTGQNYGYTF.

This clonotype has ten or more counts. This CDR3 reads CSARGFARGGPDTQYF. The CDR3 DNA follows: TGCAGTGCTAGAGGGTTCGCGCGGGGGGGGCCGGATACGCAGTATTTT. This sequence joins TRBV20-1 and TRBJ2-3, with 9 positions matching TRBD2. The V and J ends lost 1 base and 6 bases, in that order; junction bases with no gene match: 11. CDR1 and CDR2 (germline): DFQATT, SNEGSKA (reference sequence). The CDR3 spans 16 residues.

This clonotype was seen many times. The gene calls are TRBV12-3 or TRBV12-4 and TRBJ2-2, with D possibly TRBD2 on 6 matching bases. The germline V and J ends were trimmed by 7 bases and 6 bases, with 21 bases remaining between them. The CDR3 runs 16 residues. The chain's CDR3 is CASTSGTRRAAGELFF. Here the CDR3 DNA reads TGTGCCAGCACCTCAGGCACGAGGAGGGCGGCCGGGGAGCTGTTTTTT.

The chain recombines TRBV7-3 with TRBJ2-2, with 7 bases aligning to TRBD1. The germline V gene encodes CDR1 SGHTA and CDR2 FQGTGA. The trim removed 5 bases at V and 6 bases at J, leaving 12 bases unmatched. The CDR3 has 16 amino acids. CDR3 coding DNA: TGTGCCAGCAGCCGAAGCTCCGGGACAGTCGCCGGGGAGCTGTTTTTT. Translated, it gives CASSRSSGTVAGELFF.

This clonotype has only a few counts. The rearrangement links TRBV5-1 to TRBJ1-4; TRBD1 is a possible D gene (5 bases). This CDR3 has 13 amino acids. Germline CDR1 SGHRS, CDR2 YFSETQ. V gave up 3 bases and J gave up 11 bases, with 14 bases separating them. Written as DNA, the CDR3 is TGCGCCAGCAGCTGGGGGTCGGACGGTAAACTGTTTTTT. Its protein product is CASSWGSDGKLFF.

This clonotype was observed at least ten times. The chain links TRBV5-8 to TRBJ1-4, with D unresolved. The CDR3 runs to 13 residues. Germline V lookup: CDR1 SGHTS, CDR2 YDEGEE. Trimming took off 0 bases at V and 13 bases at J, with 13 bases between the two ends. The CDR3 DNA reads TGTGCCAGCAGCTTGGGCGGGTCGCCTGGACTGTTTTTT. The encoded protein is CASSLGGSPGLFF.

The chain joins TRBV13 to TRBJ1-2; 7 nucleotides align to TRBD1. Germline V gives CDR1 PRHDT, CDR2 FYEKMQ (reference sequence). The junction had 8 bases not matched to a gene; V was cut back by 5 bases and J by 5 bases. The CDR3 has 14 residues. As DNA, the CDR3 is TGTGCCAGCAGCGCCCGGACAGGTAGTTATGGCTACACCTTC. Its translation is CASSARTGSYGYTF.

This clonotype showed up just a few times. This chain links TRBV18 with TRBJ1-2, with TRBD1 matching over 8 bases. CDR1 is KGHSH, CDR2 LQKENI, per germline. CDR3 size: 16 residues. The V and J ends lost 8 bases and 1 base, in that order; junction bases with no gene match: 12. In DNA form, the CDR3 reads TGTGCCAGCCCCCAATGGACAGGGAAAGATAACTATGGCTACACCTTC. It is translated as CASPQWTGKDNYGYTF.

The V call is TRBV27, the J call TRBJ1-3; unclear D gene. Germline values: CDR1 MNHEY, CDR2 SMNVEV (reference sequence). The CDR3 runs 15 residues. V lost 2 bases and J 0 bases, leaving 8 bases between the germline ends. This chain's CDR3 is CASSLRAHSGNTIYF. The CDR3 DNA reads as TGTGCCAGCAGTTTAAGGGCCCACTCTGGAAACACCATATATTTT.

The V and J genes are TRBV29-1 and TRBJ2-3; D is uncertain. Trimming shortened V by 3 bases and J by 3 bases, and 7 bases separated the two germline ends. The CDR3 is 12 amino acids. Germline loops: CDR1 SQVTM, CDR2 ANQGSEA. The CDR3 here is CSVDRGTDTQYF. The CDR3 region has the DNA TGCAGCGTTGACCGTGGAACAGATACGCAGTATTTT.

The chain links TRBV3-1 to TRBJ1-4, with D possibly matching TRBD1 (5 bases). CDR3 size: 15 residues. Germline V lookup: CDR1 LGHDT, CDR2 YNNKEL (reference sequence). The V end lost 6 bases, the J end lost 3 bases, and 14 bases lay between the germline ends. CDR3 sequence reads: CASRPKGLSNEKLFF. The DNA of the CDR3 is TGTGCCAGCAGGCCCAAGGGGCTATCTAATGAAAAACTGTTTTTT. Full variable domain (rest looked up from reference TRBV3-1 and TRBJ1-4): DTAVSQTPKYLVTQMGNDKSIKCEQNLGHDTMYWYKQDSKKFLKIMFSYNNKELIINETVPNRFSPKSPDKAHLNLHINSLELGDSAVYFCASRPKGLSNEKLFFGSGTQLSVL.

The sample holds many counts of this clonotype. This rearrangement joins TRBV12-3 or TRBV12-4 to TRBJ1-4; D uncertain. V lost 3 bases, J lost 8 bases, and 13 bases lay in between. The CDR3 loop spans 14 amino acids. The CDR3 loop is CASSLGLLTEKLFF. As DNA, the CDR3 is TGTGCCAGCAGTTTGGGCCTTCTAACCGAAAAACTGTTTTTT.

This clonotype was recorded a few times. The chain employs TRBV28 and TRBJ1-6; D possibly corresponds to TRBD1 (5 bases). V was trimmed by 5 bases and J by 2 bases, leaving 13 bases between them. The CDR3 consists of 16 residues. Germline CDR1 and CDR2: MDHEN and SYDVKM. CDR3 sequence reads: CASSPSGAAYNSPLHF. As DNA, the CDR3 is TGTGCCAGCAGTCCTAGCGGGGCAGCCTATAATTCACCCCTCCACTTT.

This clonotype was counted a few times. The rearrangement uses TRBV5-1 and TRBJ2-5; D may be TRBD2 (5 bases). Germline CDR1 and CDR2: SGHRS and YFSETQ. The V end was cut by 0 bases, the J end by 5 bases, with 11 bases between. The CDR3 spans 14 residues. The CDR3 is CASSLGGSWETQYF. CDR3 bases: TGCGCCAGCAGCTTGGGTGGGAGTTGGGAGACCCAGTACTTC.

The J gene is TRBJ2-7, the V gene TRBV24-1; D tentatively reads TRBD1 or TRBD2 (5 bases each). V lost 4 bases to trimming and J lost 7 bases, with 16 bases between them. Germline loops: CDR1 KGHDR, CDR2 SFDVKD. CDR3 length equals 14 residues. CDR3 residues: CATSDHPGTREQYV. The CDR3 DNA is TGTGCCACCAGTGACCACCCCGGGACGAGAGAGCAGTACGTC.

The table lists this clonotype with a few counts. The chain recombines TRBV5-4 with TRBJ2-2; 10 bases are shared with TRBD2. There are 15 residues in the CDR3. Germline V lookup: CDR1 SGHNT, CDR2 YYREEE (reference sequence). Trimming cost V 0 bases and J 4 bases; bases outside gene matches: 0. The CDR3 protein is CASSLVAGGTGELFF. The CDR3 region has the DNA TGTGCCAGCAGCTTGGTAGCGGGGGGCACCGGGGAGCTGTTTTTT.